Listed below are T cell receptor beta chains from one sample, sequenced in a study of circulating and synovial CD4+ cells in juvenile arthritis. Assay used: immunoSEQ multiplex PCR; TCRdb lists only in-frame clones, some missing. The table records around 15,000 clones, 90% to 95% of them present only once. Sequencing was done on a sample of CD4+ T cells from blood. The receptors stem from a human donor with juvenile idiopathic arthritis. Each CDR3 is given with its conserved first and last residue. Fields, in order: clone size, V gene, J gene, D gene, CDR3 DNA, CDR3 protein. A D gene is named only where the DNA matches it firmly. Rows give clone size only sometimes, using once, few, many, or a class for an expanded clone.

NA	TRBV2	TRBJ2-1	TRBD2	TGTGCCAGCAGGGATGGGACTAGCGGGATTCCCTACAATGAGCAGTTCTTC	CASRDGTSGIPYNEQFF
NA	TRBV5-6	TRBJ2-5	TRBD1	TGTGCCAGCAGCCCTAGGAGAGGGGGCGTGGAGACCCAGTACTTC	CASSPRRGGVETQYF
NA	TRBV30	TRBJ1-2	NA	TGTGCCTGGAGTGTACAAGGGGCAGGTGGTGGCTACACCTTC	CAWSVQGAGGGYTF
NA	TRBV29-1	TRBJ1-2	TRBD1	TGCAGCGTCGTAACAGGGGGCCACTATGGCTACACCTTC	CSVVTGGHYGYTF
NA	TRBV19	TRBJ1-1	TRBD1	TGTGCCAGTAGTATAGACCTCGACAGGGTCACTGAAGCTTTCTTT	CASSIDLDRVTEAFF
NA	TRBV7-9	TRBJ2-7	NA	TGTGCCAGCAGCTTGCACAGCTCCTACGAGCAGTACTTC	CASSLHSSYEQYF
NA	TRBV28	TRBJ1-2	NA	TGTGCCAGCAGTTCTACTGCAGGAAACTATGGCTACACCTTC	CASSSTAGNYGYTF
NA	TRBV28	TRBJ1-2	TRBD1	TGTGCCAGCAGGGCACAGGGGACGCTCGGGCATGGCTACACCTTC	CASRAQGTLGHGYTF
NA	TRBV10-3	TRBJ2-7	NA	TGTGCCATCAGTGAGTCGAGTCCAGGCTTCGTAGACGAGCAGTACTTC	CAISESSPGFVDEQYF
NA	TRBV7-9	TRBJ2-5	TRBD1	TGTGTCAGCAGCGGACAGGGCCTCCAAGAGACCCAGTACTTC	CVSSGQGLQETQYF
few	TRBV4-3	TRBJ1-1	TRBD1	TGCGCCAGCAGCCTACCACCCGGGACAGGCCTGGGGGATTCCACTGAAGCTTTCTTT	CASSLPPGTGLGDSTEAFF
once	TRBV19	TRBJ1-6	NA	TGTGCCAGTAGCGAGAACGGGGGTTCACCCCTCCACTTT	CASSENGGSPLHF
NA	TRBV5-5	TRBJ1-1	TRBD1	TGTGCCAGCTACCCGGGACAGGGGTATTATTCGTCTGCTGAAGCTTTCTTT	CASYPGQGYYSSAEAFF
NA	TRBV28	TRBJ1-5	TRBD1	TGTGCCAGCCTCAGAGGGGGCGCTGGTAGCAATCAGCCCCAGCATTTT	CASLRGGAGSNQPQHF
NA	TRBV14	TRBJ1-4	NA	TGTGCCAGCAGCGAAGGGCTGTCGAGAACAGCCGAAAAACTGTTTTTT	CASSEGLSRTAEKLFF
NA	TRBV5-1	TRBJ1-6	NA	TGCGCCAGCAGTCAGACAGAACCGAGCTCCTATAATTCCCCCCTCCACTTT	CASSQTEPSSYNSPLHF
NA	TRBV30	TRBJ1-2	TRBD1	TGTGCCTGGAAATTAGGGAACAGGGGGCCAGGTGGCTACACCTTC	CAWKLGNRGPGGYTF
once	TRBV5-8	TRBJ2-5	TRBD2	TGTGCCAGCAGCTTGGGCCTAGCGGGAGGGATCCAAGAGACCCAGTACTTC	CASSLGLAGGIQETQYF
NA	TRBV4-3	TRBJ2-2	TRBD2	TGCGCCAGCAGCCAAGGTCAGCGGGAGAACACCGGGGAGCTGTTTTTT	CASSQGQRENTGELFF
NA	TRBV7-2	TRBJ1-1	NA	TGTGCCAGCAGCTCCCTAGGGGGGAACACTGAAGCTTTCTTT	CASSSLGGNTEAFF
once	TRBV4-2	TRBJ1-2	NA	TGTGCCAGCAGCCAAGGGGTGGCGGGGGCGCGAGGCCACACCTTC	CASSQGVAGARGHTF
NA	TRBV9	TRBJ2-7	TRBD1	TGTGCCAGCAGCGTCGACAGGGGGTGGGACGAGCAGTACTTC	CASSVDRGWDEQYF
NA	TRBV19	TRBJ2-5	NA	TGTGCCAGTAGTATTATCGGGGTAGGAGAGACCCAGTACTTC	CASSIIGVGETQYF
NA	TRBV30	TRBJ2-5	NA	TGTGCCTGGAGTGTACTGTTCCAAGAGACCCAGTACTTC	CAWSVLFQETQYF
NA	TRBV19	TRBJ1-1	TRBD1	TGTGCCAGTAGTACTGACAGGGGGTTCCGGAACACTGAAGCTTTCTTT	CASSTDRGFRNTEAFF
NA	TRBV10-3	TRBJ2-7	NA	TGTGCCATCAGTGGGGCAGGGTTAACCTACGAGCAGTACTTC	CAISGAGLTYEQYF
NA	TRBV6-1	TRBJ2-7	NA	TGTGCCAGCAGCCTCCGGGAGACCTACGAGCAGTACTTC	CASSLRETYEQYF
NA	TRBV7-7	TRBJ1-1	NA	TGTGCTAGCAGCTTGCAGGAGAACACTGAAGCTTTCTTT	CASSLQENTEAFF
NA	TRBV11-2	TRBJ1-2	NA	TGTGCCAGCAGAGACGGTACGGAGATTTATGGCTACACCTTC	CASRDGTEIYGYTF
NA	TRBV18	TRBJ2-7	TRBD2	TGTGCCAGCTCACCATACGATCTAGCGGGGGCGGACGAGCAGTACTTC	CASSPYDLAGADEQYF
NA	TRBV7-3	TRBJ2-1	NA	TGTGCCAGCAGTCCAGGGGCCAGCTACAATGAGCAGTTCTTC	CASSPGASYNEQFF
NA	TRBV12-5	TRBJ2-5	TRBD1	TGTGCTAGTGGTTTGGTAAAGGGGCCGGTTAGGGGGACAGGGGGCGAGGGGGAGCAGTACTTC	CASGLVKGPVRGTGGEGEQYF
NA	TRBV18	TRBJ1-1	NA	TGTGCCAGCTCACCTTTCTGGGGGGGAATGAACACTGAAGCTTTCTTT	CASSPFWGGMNTEAFF
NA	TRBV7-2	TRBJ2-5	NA	TGTGCCAGCAGCTTACGTACCAGGACCCAGTACTTC	CASSLRTRTQYF
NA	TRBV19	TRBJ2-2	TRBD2	TGTGCCAGTCATTTCGGGACTAGCAGGAACACCGGGGAGCTGTTTTTT	CASHFGTSRNTGELFF
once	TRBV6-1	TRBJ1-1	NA	TGTGCCAGCAGTTCAATGACAGTGAACACTGAAGCTTTCTTT	CASSSMTVNTEAFF
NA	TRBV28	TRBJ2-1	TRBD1	TGTGCCAGCAGTTTGGGGACAGGGAGCTCCTACAATGAGCAGTTCTTC	CASSLGTGSSYNEQFF
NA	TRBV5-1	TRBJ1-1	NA	TGCGCCAGCAGCCGTGACGTGAGGGTCACTGAAGCTTTCTTT	CASSRDVRVTEAFF
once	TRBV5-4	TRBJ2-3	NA	TGTGCCAGCAGCCCGGGAACAGAACGTGGACGGACGCAGTATTTT	CASSPGTERGRTQYF
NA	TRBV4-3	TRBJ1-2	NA	TGCGCCAGCAGCCAAGAGCGGAGGGTCTATGGCTACACCTTC	CASSQERRVYGYTF
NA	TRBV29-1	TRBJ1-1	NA	TGCAGCGTTGAAAGAGGGGGGGTGAACACTGAAGCTTTCTTT	CSVERGGVNTEAFF
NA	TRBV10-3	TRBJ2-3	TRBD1	TGTGCCATGTCGCATCCCAGGGGGCTGCTCCGTTTTGGCACAGATACGCAGTATTTT	CAMSHPRGLLRFGTDTQYF
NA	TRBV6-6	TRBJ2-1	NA	TGTGCCAGCAGGACGGGGGAGTCCAACAATGAGCAGTTCTTC	CASRTGESNNEQFF
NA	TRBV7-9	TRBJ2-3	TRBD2	TGTGCCAGCAGCTCCTCTAGCGGACACACAGATACGCAGTATTTT	CASSSSSGHTDTQYF
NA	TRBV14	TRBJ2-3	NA	TGTGCCAGCAGCCCAGGATCTAGCACAGATACGCAGTATTTT	CASSPGSSTDTQYF
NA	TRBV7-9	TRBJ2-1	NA	TGTGCCAGCACGGGTCACCTTCCCAATAATGAGCAGTTCTTC	CASTGHLPNNEQFF
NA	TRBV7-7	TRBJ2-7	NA	TGTGCCAGCAGCTTAGCTGAGGGTCTCGGCTACGAGCAGTACTTC	CASSLAEGLGYEQYF
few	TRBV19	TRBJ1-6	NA	TGTGCCAGTAGTATCTCCAGCGCAGGGTCGAATTCCCCCCTCCACTTT	CASSISSAGSNSPLHF
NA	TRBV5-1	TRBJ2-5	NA	TGCGCCAGCAGCTTGGCCCTAGCCGGCCAAGAGACCCAGTACTTC	CASSLALAGQETQYF
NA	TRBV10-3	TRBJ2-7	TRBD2	TGTGCCATCAGTGAGTCGTATCTAGCGGGAGTCTCCTACGAGCAGTACTTC	CAISESYLAGVSYEQYF
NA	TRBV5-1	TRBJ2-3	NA	TGCGCCAGCAGCCAAGATGGGACTAGCACAGATACGCAGTATTTT	CASSQDGTSTDTQYF
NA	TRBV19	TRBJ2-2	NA	TGTGCCAGTAGAATGGGACGACGAGGACAGCCGAACACCGGGGAGCTGTTTTTT	CASRMGRRGQPNTGELFF
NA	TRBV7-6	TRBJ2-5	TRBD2	TGTGCCAGCAGCGACCGACTAGCGGGGGGGCCTGGGGAGACCCAGTACTTC	CASSDRLAGGPGETQYF
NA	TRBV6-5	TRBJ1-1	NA	TGTGCCAGCAGTTACTCGGGGACCAGGGGCACTGAAGCTTTCTTT	CASSYSGTRGTEAFF
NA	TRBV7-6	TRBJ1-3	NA	TGTGCCAGCAGCTTAGAGCCAGGGGCGATAAACACCATATATTTT	CASSLEPGAINTIYF
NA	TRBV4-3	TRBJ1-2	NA	TGCGCCAGCAGCCAAGACAGGAACTATGGCTACACCTTC	CASSQDRNYGYTF
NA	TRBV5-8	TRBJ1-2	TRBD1	TGTGCCAGCAGCTTGGATTTTCGGACAGGGGGAAACTATGGCTACACCTTC	CASSLDFRTGGNYGYTF
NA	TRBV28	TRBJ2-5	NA	TGTGCCAGCAGTCCTCATAGCGGAAACCAAGAGACCCAGTACTTC	CASSPHSGNQETQYF
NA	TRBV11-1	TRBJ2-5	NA	TGTGCCAGCAGCTTAGATTTCGCCACTGTAGAGACCCAGTACTTC	CASSLDFATVETQYF